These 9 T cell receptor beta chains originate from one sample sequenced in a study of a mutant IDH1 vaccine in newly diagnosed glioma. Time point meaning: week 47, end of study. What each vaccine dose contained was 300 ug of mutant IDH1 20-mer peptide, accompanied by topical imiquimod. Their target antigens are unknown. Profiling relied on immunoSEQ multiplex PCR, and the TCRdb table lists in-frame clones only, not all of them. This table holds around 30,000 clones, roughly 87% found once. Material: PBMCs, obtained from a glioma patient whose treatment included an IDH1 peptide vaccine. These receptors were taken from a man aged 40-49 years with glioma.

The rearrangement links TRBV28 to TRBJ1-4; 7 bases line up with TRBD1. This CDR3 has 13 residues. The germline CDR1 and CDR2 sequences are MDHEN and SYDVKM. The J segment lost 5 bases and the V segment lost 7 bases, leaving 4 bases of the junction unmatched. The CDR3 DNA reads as TGTGCCAGCAAAGGGACAGTAAATGAAAAACTGTTTTTT. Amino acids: CASKGTVNEKLFF. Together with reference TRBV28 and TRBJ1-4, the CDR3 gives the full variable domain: DVKVTQSSRYLVKRTGEKVFLECVQDMDHENMFWYRQDPGLGLRLIYFSYDVKMKEKGDIPEGYSVSREKKERFSLILESASTNQTSMYLCASKGTVNEKLFFGSGTQLSVL.

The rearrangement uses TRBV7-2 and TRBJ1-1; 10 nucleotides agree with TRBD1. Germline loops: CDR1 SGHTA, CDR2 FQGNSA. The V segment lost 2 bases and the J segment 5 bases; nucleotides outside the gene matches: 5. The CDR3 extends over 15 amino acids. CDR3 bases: TGTGCCAGCAGCTTAAGCGGACAGGGGGGAACTGAAGCTTTCTTT. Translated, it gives CASSLSGQGGTEAFF.

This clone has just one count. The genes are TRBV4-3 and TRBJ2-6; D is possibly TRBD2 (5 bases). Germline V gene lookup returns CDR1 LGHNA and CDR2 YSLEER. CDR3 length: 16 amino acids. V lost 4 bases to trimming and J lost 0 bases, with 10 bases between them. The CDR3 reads CASSLRGGSGANVLTF. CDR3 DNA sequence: TGCGCCAGCAGCCTAAGAGGAGGCTCTGGGGCCAACGTCCTGACTTTC.

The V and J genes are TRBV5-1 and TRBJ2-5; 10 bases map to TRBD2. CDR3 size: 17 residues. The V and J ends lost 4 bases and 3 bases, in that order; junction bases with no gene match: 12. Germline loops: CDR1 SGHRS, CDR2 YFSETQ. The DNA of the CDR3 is TGCGCCAGCAGCCGGACCGTTACCGGGACTAGCGAAGAGACCCAGTACTTC. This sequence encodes CASSRTVTGTSEETQYF.

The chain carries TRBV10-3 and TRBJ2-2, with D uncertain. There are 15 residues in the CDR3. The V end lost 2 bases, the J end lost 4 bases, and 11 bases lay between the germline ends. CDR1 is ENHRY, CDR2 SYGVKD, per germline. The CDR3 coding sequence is TGTGCCATCAGTGAGAAAGTTTCCCGCACCGGGGAGCTGTTTTTT. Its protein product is CAISEKVSRTGELFF.

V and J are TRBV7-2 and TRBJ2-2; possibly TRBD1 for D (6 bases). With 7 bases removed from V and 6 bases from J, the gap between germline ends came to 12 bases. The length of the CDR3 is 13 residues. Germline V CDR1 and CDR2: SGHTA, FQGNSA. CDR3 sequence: CASKIKGAGELFF. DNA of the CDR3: TGTGCCAGCAAAATTAAGGGGGCCGGGGAGCTGTTTTTT.

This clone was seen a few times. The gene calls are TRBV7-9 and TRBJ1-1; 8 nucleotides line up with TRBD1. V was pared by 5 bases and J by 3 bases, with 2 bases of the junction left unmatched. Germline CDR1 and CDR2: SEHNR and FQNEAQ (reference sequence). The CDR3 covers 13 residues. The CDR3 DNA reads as TGTGCCAGCAGCAGGGGACAGGACACTGAAGCTTTCTTT. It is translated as CASSRGQDTEAFF.

The CDR3 protein is CASSWASGRNTGELFF. The CDR3 DNA reads as TGTGCCAGCAGCTGGGCTAGCGGGAGGAACACCGGGGAGCTGTTTTTT. V and J are TRBV5-4 and TRBJ2-2, with TRBD2 matching over 10 bases. Germline assignment: CDR1 SGHNT and CDR2 YYREEE (reference sequence). The ends lost 3 bases at V and 1 base at J; junction bases unmatched: 3. The CDR3 sequence is 16 residues long. The full variable domain, completed using reference TRBV5-4 and TRBJ2-2, is ETGVTQSPTHLIKTRGQQVTLRCSSQSGHNTVSWYQQALGQGPQFIFQYYREEENGRGNFPPRFSGLQFPNYSSELNVNALELDDSALYLCASSWASGRNTGELFFGEGSRLTVL.

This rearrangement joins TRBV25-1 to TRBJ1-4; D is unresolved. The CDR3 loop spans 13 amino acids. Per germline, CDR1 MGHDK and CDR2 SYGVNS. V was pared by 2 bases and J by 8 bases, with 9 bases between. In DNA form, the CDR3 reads TGTGCCAGCAGTGAAAGCCTTCTCGAAAAACTGTTTTTT. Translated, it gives CASSESLLEKLFF. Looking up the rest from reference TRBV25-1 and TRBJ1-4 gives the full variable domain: EADIYQTPRYLVIGTGKKITLECSQTMGHDKMYWYQQDPGMELHLIHYSYGVNSTEKGDLSSESTVSRIRTEHFPLTLESARPSHTSQYLCASSESLLEKLFFGSGTQLSVL.